The entry that follows covers one T cell receptor (beta chain) sequence. Its specificity is unknown. Template switching supplied a universal primer site; unique molecular identifiers were carried on the cDNA. One entry per CDR3 protein results from TCRdb running MiXCR on the 5' RACE reads. Of some 1,600,000 distinct CDR3 sequences listed, 32% are singletons. The data belong to a study of identical twins. Germline V gene lookup returns CDR1 SGHRS and CDR2 YFSETQ. Losses at the gene ends were 1 base for V and 9 bases for J; bases not matched to a gene: 4. CDR3 length: 15 amino acids. Findings of the study overall: Beta out-of-frame sequences showed weaker excess sharing between twins. Insertions ran lower in abundant cord blood beta clonotypes, though not in memory repertoires. Among out-of-frame alpha sequences shared by twins, low generation probability occurred in excess.

The sample was cord blood. This chain connects TRBV5-1 to TRBJ1-6; 10 bases line up with TRBD1. This receptor was identified in a newborn girl in good health. The DNA for the CDR3 is TGCGCCAGCAGCTTGAGACAGGGGGCGAGTTCACCCCTCCACTTT. It specifies CASSLRQGASSPLHF.